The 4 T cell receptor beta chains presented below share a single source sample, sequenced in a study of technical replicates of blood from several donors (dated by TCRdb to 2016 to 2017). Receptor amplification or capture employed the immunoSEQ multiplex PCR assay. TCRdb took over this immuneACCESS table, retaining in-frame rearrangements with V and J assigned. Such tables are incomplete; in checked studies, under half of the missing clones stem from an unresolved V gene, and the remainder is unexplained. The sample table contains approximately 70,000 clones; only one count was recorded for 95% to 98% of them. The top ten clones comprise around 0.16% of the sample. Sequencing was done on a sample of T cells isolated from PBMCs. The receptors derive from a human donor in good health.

The CDR3 DNA is TGTGCCAGTAGTATAGGGGCTTTCTATGGCTACACCTTC. Translating gives CASSIGAFYGYTF. The chain has TRBV19 and TRBJ1-2; D not resolved. Germline V gene sequence: CDR1 LNHDA, CDR2 SQIVND (reference sequence). V was shortened by 1 base and J by 4 bases, with 7 bases between the two germline ends. This CDR3 region has 13 residues.

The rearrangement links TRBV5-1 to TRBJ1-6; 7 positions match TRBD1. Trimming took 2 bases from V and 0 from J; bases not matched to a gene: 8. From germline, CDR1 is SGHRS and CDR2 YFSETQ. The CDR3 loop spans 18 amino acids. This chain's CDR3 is CASSFQSGTDSYNSPLHF. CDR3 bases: TGCGCCAGCAGCTTCCAATCAGGGACAGACTCCTATAATTCACCCCTCCACTTT.

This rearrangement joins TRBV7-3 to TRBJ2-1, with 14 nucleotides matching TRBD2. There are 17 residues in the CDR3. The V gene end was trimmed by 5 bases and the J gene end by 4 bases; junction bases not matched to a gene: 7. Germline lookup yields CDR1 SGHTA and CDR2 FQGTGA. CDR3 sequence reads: CASSQYGLAGGYNEQFF. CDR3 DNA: TGTGCCAGCAGCCAATATGGACTAGCGGGGGGTTACAATGAGCAGTTCTTC.

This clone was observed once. The CDR3 sequence: CASPGTGTNEQFF. The DNA for the CDR3 is TGTGCCAGCCCCGGGACAGGGACCAATGAGCAGTTCTTC. The gene calls are TRBV2 and TRBJ2-1; 9 bases agree with TRBD1. The junction had 5 bases not matched to a gene; V was cut back by 8 bases and J by 6 bases. CDR1 and CDR2 (germline): SNHLY, FYNNEI. This CDR3 is 13 amino acids long.